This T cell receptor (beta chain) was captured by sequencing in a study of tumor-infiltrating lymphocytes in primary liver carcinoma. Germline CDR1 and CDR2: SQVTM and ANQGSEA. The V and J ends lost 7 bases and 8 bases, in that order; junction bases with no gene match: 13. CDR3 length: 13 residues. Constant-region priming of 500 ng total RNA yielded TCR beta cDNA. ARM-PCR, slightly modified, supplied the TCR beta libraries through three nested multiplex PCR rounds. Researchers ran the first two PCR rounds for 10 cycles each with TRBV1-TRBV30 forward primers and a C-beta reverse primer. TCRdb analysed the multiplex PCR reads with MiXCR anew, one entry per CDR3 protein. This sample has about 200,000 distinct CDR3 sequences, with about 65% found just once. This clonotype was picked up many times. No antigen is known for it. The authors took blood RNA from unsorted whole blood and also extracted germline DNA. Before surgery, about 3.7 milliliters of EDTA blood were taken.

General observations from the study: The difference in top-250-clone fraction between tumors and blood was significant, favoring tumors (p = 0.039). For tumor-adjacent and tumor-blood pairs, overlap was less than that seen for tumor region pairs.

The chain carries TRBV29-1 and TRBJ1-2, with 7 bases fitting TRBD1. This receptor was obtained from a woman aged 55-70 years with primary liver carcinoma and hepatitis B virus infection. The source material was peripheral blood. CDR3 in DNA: TGCAGCGCCGTTCGGGACAGCACGGACGGCTACACCTTC. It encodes CSAVRDSTDGYTF.